The sequence of this TCR beta chain was determined in a study of Graves' ophthalmopathy and Graves' hyperthyroidism. Overall study: Prior to any treatment, peripheral blood was collected at the time of initial diagnosis.

TCR beta CDR3 regions were amplified from RNA transcripts. Second-round multiplex PCR followed a first-round RT-PCR using HTBI primers. TCRdb redid the calling of the multiplex PCR reads with MiXCR, one entry per CDR3 protein. The top ten clones hold less than 55% of a sample with around 670,000 distinct CDR3 sequences, roughly two fifths of them seen once. The CDR3 extends over 13 amino acids. V lost 1 base to trimming and J lost 14 bases, with 12 bases between them. Germline V CDR1 and CDR2: MNHNS, SASEGT. This sequence originates from an adult man with Graves' ophthalmopathy. The rearrangement joins TRBV6-1 to TRBJ1-6; possible D gene TRBD1, 6 bases. Sequencing input: peripheral blood. The CDR3 sequence is CASSEEDEGALHF. The CDR3 DNA is TGTGCCAGCAGTGAAGAGGATGAGGGGGCCCTCCACTTT.